The next 18 T cell receptor beta chains were all read from a single sample in a study of Graves' ophthalmopathy and Graves' hyperthyroidism. Researchers took RNA transcripts and amplified TCR beta CDR3 regions from them. An initial RT-PCR round employing HTBI primers preceded a second-round multiplex PCR. TCRdb independently ran MiXCR on the multiplex PCR reads; one entry per CDR3 protein. The table shows 450,000 to 600,000 distinct CDR3 sequences, with under 45% occurring only once. Sequencing was carried out using peripheral blood or thyroid tissue (not recorded which). These receptors were collected from an adult man with Graves' hyperthyroidism.

This clonotype occurred a few times. Possible read error: a much larger clone is one base away. The chain uses TRBV6-5 and TRBJ1-2; a weak D match, TRBD1 (6 bases). The CDR3 is made up of 13 amino acids. Germline V gene data show CDR1 as MNHEY and CDR2 as SVGAGI. This chain's CDR3 is CASSYAGAYGCTF. The DNA of the CDR3 is TGTGCCAGCAGTTACGCAGGGGCCTATGGCTGCACCTTC.

The rearrangement uses TRBV7-6 and TRBJ1-6; 7 nucleotides line up with TRBD1. This CDR3 is built from 15 residues. V shed 3 bases, J shed 7 bases, and the junction held 6 bases outside the gene matches. CDR1 SGHVS and CDR2 FNYEAQ come from the germline V gene. The CDR3 is CASSFGAQGNSPLHF. CDR3 coding DNA: TGTGCCAGCAGCTTCGGCGCACAGGGGAATTCACCCCTCCACTTT.

On this clonotype: A read error may produce the germline difference seen at one junction end. This chain uses TRBV2 with TRBJ1-1; the D gene is possibly TRBD1 (5 bases). CDR1 is SNHLY, CDR2 FYNNEI, per germline. The CDR3 has 13 residues. The CDR3 DNA reads TGTGCCAGCAGTGGATCAGCGGGGGGGAGGGCGTATTTT. Its translation is CASSGSAGGRAYF.

The genes are TRBV6-5 and TRBJ1-3; D remains unclear. The CDR3 sequence is 19 residues long. V was shortened by 4 bases and J by 4 bases, with 26 bases between the two germline ends. Looked up from germline, CDR1 is MNHEY and CDR2 is SVGAGI. This CDR3 is CASSSRRVLKRTPGNTIYF. Written as DNA, the CDR3 is TGTGCCAGCAGTTCCCGCCGGGTCTTGAAGAGGACCCCCGGAAACACCATATATTTT.

The gene calls are TRBV29-1 and TRBJ2-5; TRBD1 matches 10 bases. The CDR3 has 13 residues. Trimming removed 7 bases from V and 6 bases from J; junction bases left unmatched: 8. Germline values: CDR1 SQVTM, CDR2 ANQGSEA. CDR3 sequence (DNA): TGCAGCGCCCCGACAGGGGGCGGGAAGACCCAGTACTTC. It yields the protein CSAPTGGGKTQYF. Looking up the rest from reference TRBV29-1 and TRBJ2-5 gives the full variable domain: SAVISQKPSRDICQRGTSLTIQCQVDSQVTMMFWYRQQPGQSLTLIATANQGSEATYESGFVIDKFPISRPNLTFSTLTVSNMSPEDSSIYLCSAPTGGGKTQYFGPGTRLLVL.

The chain has TRBV4-2 and TRBJ2-5, with a possible D match to TRBD2 (6 bases). CDR3 length equals 15 residues. Germline loops: CDR1 LGHNA, CDR2 YNFKEQ. V was shortened by 1 base and J by 0 bases, with 9 bases between the two germline ends. This CDR3 is CASSQGGTNQETQYF. The CDR3 DNA follows: TGTGCCAGCAGCCAAGGCGGGACGAACCAAGAGACCCAGTACTTC.

This clonotype was observed at least ten times. The rearrangement links TRBV9 to TRBJ1-2; 7 bases are a match to TRBD1. V was pared by 0 bases and J by 5 bases, with 7 bases of the junction left unmatched. Germline CDR1 SGDLS, CDR2 YYNGEE. The CDR3 has 15 amino acids. The CDR3 nucleotides are TGTGCCAGCAGCGTAGGGGAAGGGGGCGGGTATGGCTACACCTTC. As protein: CASSVGEGGGYGYTF.

This clonotype was detected many times. The genes are TRBV5-8 and TRBJ1-4; TRBD1 agrees at 8 bases. CDR3 length: 14 residues. Germline V CDR1 and CDR2: SGHTS, YDEGEE. V trimming: 2 bases; J trimming: 7 bases; junction bases outside the gene matches: 4. The CDR3 is CASSLQGDPEKLFF. CDR3 DNA: TGTGCCAGCAGCTTACAGGGGGACCCTGAAAAACTGTTTTTT.

This clonotype occurred many times. This sequence joins TRBV29-1 and TRBJ1-2; tentative D call: TRBD1 (6 bases). Per the germline V gene, CDR1 is SQVTM and CDR2 is ANQGSEA. The CDR3 length is 14 residues. The V and J ends lost 7 bases and 8 bases respectively, with 23 bases between them. As DNA, the CDR3 is TGCAGCGCGATGGGGGCCGTTGGGGGCGAAGGCTACACCTTC. Its protein is CSAMGAVGGEGYTF.

This chain links TRBV4-1 with TRBJ1-2; D is uncertain. CDR3 length: 14 amino acids. V was shortened by 0 bases and J by 8 bases, with 13 bases between the two germline ends. Germline V gene lookup returns CDR1 MGHRA and CDR2 YSYEKL. Written as DNA, the CDR3 is TGCGCCAGCAGCCAAGATTGGATGGGTGGGGGCTACACCTTC. It encodes CASSQDWMGGGYTF.

In this sample, this clonotype turned up many times. The V and J genes are TRBV7-9 and TRBJ2-5; tentative D call: TRBD2 (5 bases). This CDR3 is built from 13 residues. V lost 3 bases and J lost 5, with 10 bases in between. From germline, CDR1 is SEHNR and CDR2 FQNEAQ (reference sequence). CDR3 sequence (DNA): TGTGCCAGCAGCTTTCGTCAGCGGGAGACCCAGTACTTC. Protein sequence: CASSFRQRETQYF. The full variable domain, rest sourced from reference TRBV7-9 and TRBJ2-5, is DTGVSQNPRHKITKRGQNVTFRCDPISEHNRLYWYRQTLGQGPEFLTYFQNEAQLEKSRLLSDRFSAERPKGSFSTLEIQRTEQGDSAMYLCASSFRQRETQYFGPGTRLLVL.

The chain carries TRBV28 and TRBJ2-7; no definite D call. The CDR3 loop spans 11 amino acids. Germline CDR1 and CDR2: MDHEN and SYDVKM. V lost 5 bases and J 9 bases, leaving 11 bases between the germline ends. The CDR3 nucleotides are TGTGCCAGCAGTGGTCTTTATGGGCAGTACTTC. The encoded protein is CASSGLYGQYF. The variable domain in full, completed from reference TRBV28 and TRBJ2-7, reads DVKVTQSSRYLVKRTGEKVFLECVQDMDHENMFWYRQDPGLGLRLIYFSYDVKMKEKGDIPEGYSVSREKKERFSLILESASTNQTSMYLCASSGLYGQYFGPGTRLTVT.

This clonotype has just a few counts. The rearrangement links TRBV7-8 to TRBJ2-7; 8 bases are shared with TRBD2. The CDR3 is made up of 16 amino acids. Germline V gene data show CDR1 as SGHVS and CDR2 as FQNEAQ. V lost 5 bases and J lost 3; bases outside the gene matches: 12. The CDR3 bases are TGTGCCAGCAGCCATCATACAAGCGGGAGTAACTACGAGCAGTACTTC. Protein product: CASSHHTSGSNYEQYF.

This clonotype was observed a single time. The chain uses TRBV19 and TRBJ1-2, with D uncertain. Trimming stripped 8 bases from V and 7 bases from J, with 14 bases between. CDR1 and CDR2 from the germline V gene are LNHDA and SQIVND (reference sequence). The length of the CDR3 is 12 residues. Here the CDR3 DNA reads TGTGCCAGTGGAGGTTGGGCGAGTGGCTACACCTTC. As protein: CASGGWASGYTF.

At least ten counts were recorded for this clonotype. This chain uses TRBV29-1 with TRBJ1-2; TRBD1 agrees at 8 bases. Trimming took 3 bases from V and 8 from J; bases not matched to a gene: 5. Germline values: CDR1 SQVTM, CDR2 ANQGSEA. There are 12 residues in the CDR3. The CDR3 DNA is TGCAGCGTTGAGACAGGGGCGCTCGGCTACACCTTC. This encodes CSVETGALGYTF.

This chain uses TRBV2 with TRBJ2-7; tentatively, D is TRBD1 or TRBD2 (5 bases each). The J call is in doubt because the DNA end fits TRBJ2-1 better. The CDR3 contains 15 residues. Germline CDR1 SNHLY, CDR2 FYNNEI. This CDR3 is CASSESGRQYNEQFF. The DNA of the CDR3 is TGTGCCAGCAGCGAATCGGGACGGCAATACAATGAGCAGTTCTTC.

The chain is built from TRBV5-1 and TRBJ1-2, with D unclear. With 1 base removed from V and 4 bases from J, the gap between germline ends came to 14 bases. Looked up from germline, CDR1 is SGHRS and CDR2 is YFSETQ. There are 15 residues in the CDR3. The DNA for the CDR3 is TGCGCCAGCAGCTTGTCCGGCAGAGAGACCTATGGCTACACCTTC. This encodes CASSLSGRETYGYTF. Full variable domain (remainder filled in from reference TRBV5-1 and TRBJ1-2): KAGVTQTPRYLIKTRGQQVTLSCSPISGHRSVSWYQQTPGQGLQFLFEYFSETQRNKGNFPGRFSGRQFSNSRSEMNVSTLELGDSALYLCASSLSGRETYGYTFGSGTRLTVV.

This sequence joins TRBV7-9 and TRBJ2-7; 8 nucleotides align to TRBD2. CDR3 length equals 15 residues. After removal of 5 bases from V and 3 bases from J, the junction contained 9 bases not matched to a gene. The germline CDR1 and CDR2 sequences are SEHNR and FQNEAQ (reference sequence). Here the CDR3 DNA reads TGTGCCAGCAGCACAGGGTACGGGGGGGACTACGAGCAGTACTTC. It translates to CASSTGYGGDYEQYF.